Shown below are 2 T cell receptor beta chains from a single sample sequenced in a study of blood T cell repertoires in COVID-19 (dated by TCRdb to 2020 to 2021). The protocol used for the library was the immunoSEQ multiplex PCR assay. Sourced from immuneACCESS, this table was stored by TCRdb with only in-frame sequences that have V and J called. A share of the clones is absent; for the studies checked, an unresolved V gene accounts for under half, and the remainder has no known explanation. This sample is represented by fewer than 300,000 clones; around 84% of them were singletons. The ten largest make up 5% of the sample. What was sequenced was PBMCs or T cells enriched from blood (not recorded which). All receptors derive from a man aged 35-49 years who had been exposed to COVID-19.

The chain joins TRBV3-1 (or the pseudogene TRBV3-2) to TRBJ1-3; D ambiguous. The V and J ends lost 4 bases and 2 bases respectively, with 15 bases between them. This CDR3 has 16 residues. The germline CDR1 and CDR2 sequences are LGHDT and YNNKEL (reference sequence). The CDR3 nucleotides are TGTGCCAGCAGCCGCCCCCGGGGAACCGCTGGAAACACCATATATTTT. Translated, it gives CASSRPRGTAGNTIYF.

V usage is TRBV19 and J usage is TRBJ2-1; possibly TRBD2 for D (6 bases). This CDR3 spans 13 amino acids. CDR1 is LNHDA and CDR2 is SQIVND in the germline V gene (reference sequence). V gave up 8 bases and J gave up 10 bases, with 18 bases separating them. Here the CDR3 reads CASVQAGGGEQFF. In nucleotides, the CDR3 is TGTGCCAGTGTCCAGGCGGGTGGAGGGGAGCAGTTCTTC. The variable domain in full, with the rest retrieved from reference TRBV19 and TRBJ2-1, is DGGITQSPKYLFRKEGQNVTLSCEQNLNHDAMYWYRQDPGQGLRLIYYSQIVNDFQKGDIAEGYSVSREKKESFPLTVTSAQKNPTAFYLCASVQAGGGEQFFGPGTRLTVL.